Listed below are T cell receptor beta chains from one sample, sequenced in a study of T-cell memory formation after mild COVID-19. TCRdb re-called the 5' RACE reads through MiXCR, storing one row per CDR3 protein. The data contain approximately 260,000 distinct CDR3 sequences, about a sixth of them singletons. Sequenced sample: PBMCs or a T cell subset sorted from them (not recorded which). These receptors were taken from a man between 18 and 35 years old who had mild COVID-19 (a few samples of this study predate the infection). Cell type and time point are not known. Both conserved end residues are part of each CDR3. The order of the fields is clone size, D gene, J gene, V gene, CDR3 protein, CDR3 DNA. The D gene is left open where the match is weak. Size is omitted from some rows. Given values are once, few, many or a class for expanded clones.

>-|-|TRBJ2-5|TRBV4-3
CASSQDWAEGRETQYF
TGCGCCAGCAGCCAAGATTGGGCCGAGGGAAGGGAGACCCAGTACTTC
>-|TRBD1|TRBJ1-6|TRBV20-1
CSATYDIWTGGNLHF
TGCAGTGCTACCTATGATATATGGACAGGGGGCAACCTCCACTTT
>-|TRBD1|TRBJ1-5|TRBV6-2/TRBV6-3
CASKKSPHTRDSNNQPQHF
TGTGCCAGCAAGAAGAGCCCACATACCCGGGACAGCAATAATCAGCCCCAGCATTTT
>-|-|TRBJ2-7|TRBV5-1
CASSPEGGQGSYEQYF
TGCGCCAGCAGCCCCGAGGGGGGGCAGGGCTCCTACGAGCAGTACTTC
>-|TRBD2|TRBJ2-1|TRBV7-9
CASSLAVRGISAPYNEQFF
TGTGCCAGCAGCTTAGCGGTGCGGGGGATATCAGCCCCCTACAATGAGCAGTTCTTC
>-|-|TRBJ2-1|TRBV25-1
CASSDPPAVEQFF
TGTGCCAGCAGCGATCCCCCTGCGGTGGAGCAGTTCTTC
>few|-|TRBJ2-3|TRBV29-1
CSVESTSRTDTQYF
TGCAGCGTTGAGAGTACATCACGCACAGATACGCAGTATTTT
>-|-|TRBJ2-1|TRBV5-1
CASSLGTAHEQFF
TGCGCCAGCAGCTTGGGGACCGCCCATGAGCAGTTCTTC
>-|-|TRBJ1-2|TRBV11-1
CASSFTTNYGYTF
TGTGCCAGCAGCTTCACAACTAACTATGGCTACACCTTC
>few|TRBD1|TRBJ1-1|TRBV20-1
CSAQGTEGTEAFF
TGCAGTGCCCAGGGGACAGAGGGCACTGAAGCTTTCTTT
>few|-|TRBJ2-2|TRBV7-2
CASSLQGQGTGELFF
TGTGCCAGCAGCTTGCAGGGCCAAGGGACCGGGGAGCTGTTTTTT
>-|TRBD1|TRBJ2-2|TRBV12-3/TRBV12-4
CASSLDRGETGELFF
TGTGCCAGCAGTTTAGACAGGGGAGAGACCGGGGAGCTGTTTTTT
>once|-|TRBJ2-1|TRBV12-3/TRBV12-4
CASSWAGNEQFF
TGTGCCAGCAGTTGGGCGGGGAATGAGCAGTTCTTC
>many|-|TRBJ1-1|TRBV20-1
CSAGDPGGNTEAFF
TGCAGTGCTGGAGACCCGGGGGGGAACACTGAAGCTTTCTTT